This TCR beta chain was sequenced during a study of cytomegalovirus exposure and HLA in healthy donors. CDR3 size: 14 residues. Trimming cost V 6 bases and J 4 bases, with 13 bases left between them. CDR1 and CDR2 from the germline V gene are MNHNS and SASEGT. Study-level points and caveats: Most subjects had HLA-A and HLA-B alleles reportedly predicted accurately by TCR beta sequences. It was reported in a later analysis that an Asian-associated ancestry cluster showed fewer N-insertions than the roughly 660-donor mean.

PCR involved 60 Vbeta and 13 Jbeta primers. As originally analysed: An analysis that came later counted roughly 80 million unique TCR beta chains, 10 million to 11 million shared. Produced via immunoSEQ multiplex PCR; TCRdb's table is partial and in-frame only. That table furnishes V, J and clone size, whereas the DNA furnished D and trimming. The top ten clones hold 0.2% to 0.3% of a sample with 200,000 or so clones, approximately 84% of them seen once. Regarding this clone: Its specificity is unknown.

This TCR was recovered from a girl less than two years old in good health and CMV-seronegative. The chain combines TRBV6-1 with TRBJ2-1; a possible D gene is TRBD1 (6 bases). Sequenced: PBMCs. The DNA for the CDR3 is TGTGCCAGCAGCTTACAGGGCGGGTACAATGAGCAGTTCTTC. Translation gives CASSLQGGYNEQFF.